This entry lists 23 T cell receptor beta chains sequenced from one sample in a study of tumor-infiltrating lymphocytes in primary liver carcinoma. Extraction also yielded germline DNA, while blood RNA was obtained from unsorted whole blood. Starting material of 450 to 550 ng total RNA yielded TCR beta cDNA via a constant-region primer. What produced the TCR beta libraries was three nested multiplex PCR rounds using slightly modified ARM-PCR. TRBV1-TRBV30 forward primers and a C-beta reverse primer were used in the first two PCR rounds, which each ran for about 11 cycles. From the multiplex PCR reads, TCRdb called clonotypes with MiXCR, one entry per CDR3 protein. The sample contains 320,000 or so distinct CDR3 sequences, 65% of which appear only once. Sequenced sample: peripheral blood. These receptors came from a man between 40 and 49 years old with primary liver carcinoma and hepatitis B virus infection.

This chain connects TRBV5-1 to TRBJ1-1; a possible D gene is TRBD1 (5 bases). The V and J ends lost 4 bases and 7 bases respectively, with 11 bases between them. This CDR3 is 12 amino acids long. Germline CDR1 is SGHRS and CDR2 is YFSETQ. In nucleotides, the CDR3 is TGCGCCAGCAGCCGACAGATGAGTGAAGCTTTCTTT. Residues: CASSRQMSEAFF. The complete variable domain, with remaining parts taken from reference TRBV5-1 and TRBJ1-1, reads KAGVTQTPRYLIKTRGQQVTLSCSPISGHRSVSWYQQTPGQGLQFLFEYFSETQRNKGNFPGRFSGRQFSNSRSEMNVSTLELGDSALYLCASSRQMSEAFFGQGTRLTVV.

The chain has TRBV28 and TRBJ2-4; unclear D gene. The CDR3 covers 14 residues. Germline lookup yields CDR1 MDHEN and CDR2 SYDVKM. V shed 3 bases and J shed 9 bases, with 15 bases lying between them. CDR3 in amino acids: CASSLGLSVSIQYF. CDR3 nucleotide sequence: TGTGCCAGCAGTTTGGGCCTATCGGTTAGCATTCAGTACTTC.

For this clonotype: Since a much larger clone is just one base distant, this may be a read error. The chain is built from TRBV12-3 or TRBV12-4 and TRBJ2-7, with a tentative D call TRBD1 (6 bases). The CDR3 runs 15 residues. The CDR3, as DNA: TGTGCCAGCAGTTCCCGGACAGCCCACTCCTACGAGCGGTACTTC. It encodes CASSSRTAHSYERYF.

This clonotype was seen more than once but under ten times. The chain carries TRBV7-3 and TRBJ2-3; D tentatively fits TRBD1 or TRBD2 (7 bases each). CDR1 SGHTA and CDR2 FQGTGA come from the germline V gene. Deletions cut 5 bases from V and 4 bases from J, with 19 bases between. There are 16 residues in the CDR3. The CDR3 reads CASSPSGGGIPDTQYF. The DNA for the CDR3 is TGTGCCAGCAGCCCATCAGGGGGGGGGATCCCAGATACGCAGTATTTT. Full variable domain (missing parts from reference TRBV7-3 and TRBJ2-3): GAGVSQTPSNKVTEKGKYVELRCDPISGHTALYWYRQSLGQGPEFLIYFQGTGAADDSGLPNDRFFAVRPEGSVSTLKIQRTERGDSAVYLCASSPSGGGIPDTQYFGPGTRLTVL.

A remark on this clonotype: Given a much more abundant clone one base away, this may be a read error. CDR3 nucleotide sequence: TGTGCCAGCAGTGAAGATGATCGGAACGAGCAGTACTTC. Residues: CASSEDDRNEQYF. The chain has TRBV6-1 and TRBJ2-7; D gene uncertain. With 1 base removed from V and 5 bases from J, the gap between germline ends came to 9 bases. CDR3 length: 13 residues. Germline V gives CDR1 MNHNS, CDR2 SASEGT.

The chain combines TRBV6-1 with TRBJ2-7; D possibly matches TRBD1 or TRBD2 (5 bases each). Germline CDR1 is MNHNS and CDR2 is SASEGT. The CDR3 has 15 residues. Deletions cut 6 bases from V and 3 bases from J, with 18 bases between. The CDR3 loop is CASSPGIGELYEQYF. The CDR3 DNA follows: TGTGCCAGCAGCCCCGGGATAGGGGAACTCTACGAGCAGTACTTC.

This clonotype was detected only a few times. The chain combines TRBV6-6 with TRBJ2-2; D unclear. The CDR3 is 11 residues long. The germline gives CDR1 MNHNY, CDR2 SVGAGI (reference sequence). CDR3 sequence reads: CGSSYVGELFF. The CDR3 DNA follows: TGTGGTAGCAGTTATGTCGGGGAGCTGTTTTTT.

The sample holds many counts of this clonotype. The genes are TRBV6-6 and TRBJ1-4; weak D call: TRBD1 (5 bases). V gave up 4 bases and J gave up 7 bases, with 16 bases separating them. From germline, CDR1 is MNHNY and CDR2 SVGAGI (reference sequence). The CDR3 totals 15 residues. CDR3 bases: TGTGCCAGCAGTTCACCCCAGGGAGGTGGTGAAAAACTGTTTTTT. Protein sequence: CASSSPQGGGEKLFF.

A word on this clonotype: Possible read error: a much larger clone is one base away. The V call is TRBV29-1, the J call TRBJ2-1, with D possibly matching TRBD1 (6 bases). This CDR3 region has 12 residues. From germline, CDR1 is SQVTM and CDR2 ANQGSEA. For the CDR3, the DNA is TGCCGCGTTGCTAATAGGGGGAATGAGCAGTTCTTC. It translates to CRVANRGNEQFF.

The chain joins TRBV7-9 to TRBJ2-2; 8 bases agree with TRBD1. The trim removed 6 bases at V and 6 bases at J, leaving 9 bases unmatched. CDR1 is SEHNR and CDR2 is FQNEAQ in the germline V gene (reference sequence). There are 15 residues in the CDR3. The CDR3 sequence: CASRLQGGIPGELFF. The CDR3 DNA reads as TGTGCCAGCAGACTACAGGGGGGAATTCCCGGGGAGCTGTTTTTT.

This clonotype is a singleton in its sample. The junction departs from germline at one end; a sequencing error may be responsible. V is TRBV4-1 and J is TRBJ1-5, with TRBD1 matching over 8 bases. Germline loops: CDR1 MGHRA, CDR2 YSYEKL. The CDR3 spans 15 residues. CDR3 loop: CASSQDRGQDQPQHF. CDR3 DNA sequence: TGCGCCAGCAGTCAAGATAGGGGACAGGATCAGCCGCAGCATTTT.

A remark on this clonotype: It may be a read error: a sequence one base away is much more abundant. V usage is TRBV6-2 or TRBV6-3 and J usage is TRBJ2-7, with D possibly being TRBD1 (7 bases). Per germline, CDR1 MNHEY and CDR2 SVGEGT. The CDR3 runs to 15 residues. The V end lost 0 bases, the J end lost 5 bases, and 14 bases lay between the germline ends. This CDR3 is CASSYSTRGENEQYF. The DNA of the CDR3 is TGTGCCAGCAGTTACTCGACCAGGGGGGAAAACGAGCAGTACTTC.

This clonotype has just a few counts. A much larger clone lies a single base off, so this may be a read error. J is TRBJ1-2 and V is TRBV6-5, with TRBD1 matching over 7 bases. This CDR3 is 15 amino acids long. Germline-derived CDR1 and CDR2 are MNHEY and SVGAGI. The CDR3 DNA reads TGTGCCTGCAGTTCTCCGGGACAGAATTACTATGGCTACACCTTC. It is translated as CACSSPGQNYYGYTF.

On this clonotype: This may arise from a read error, as a much more abundant clone is one base away. The rearrangement joins TRBV14 to TRBJ2-7, with 8 nucleotides matching TRBD2. Germline lookup yields CDR1 SGHDN and CDR2 FVKESK. The V gene end was trimmed by 4 bases and the J gene end by 3 bases; junction bases not matched to a gene: 8. This CDR3 is 15 amino acids long. The CDR3, as DNA: TGTGCCAGCAGCCGTGGGAGGGGACTAGACTACGAGCAGTACTTC. Its protein is CASSRGRGLDYEQYF.

About this clonotype: It may be a read error: a sequence one base away is much more abundant. J is TRBJ2-7 and V is TRBV7-8; D unresolved. There are 15 residues in the CDR3. In germline, CDR1 is SGHVS, CDR2 FQNEAQ. Trimming removed 5 bases from V and 3 bases from J, with 17 bases in between. The CDR3 loop is CASSLRAWGIYEQYF. In DNA, the CDR3 is TGTGCCAGCAGCCTCCGGGCATGGGGTATCTACGAGCAGTACTTC.

For this clonotype: A junction end diverges from the germline sequence, so it may reflect a read error. The chain carries TRBV6-5 and TRBJ2-2; D may be TRBD2 (6 bases). Germline V lookup: CDR1 MNHEY, CDR2 SVGAGI. The CDR3 covers 14 residues. The DNA for the CDR3 is TGTGCCAGGAGTTATTCAGGGAACACCGGGGAGGTGTTTTTT. It yields the protein CARSYSGNTGEVFF.

About this clonotype: Possible read error: a much larger clone is one base away. The CDR3 DNA sequence: TGCGCCGGCAGCCAAAGCCTGGACCCGAACACTGAAGCTTTCTTT. This codes for CAGSQSLDPNTEAFF. This chain links TRBV4-3 with TRBJ1-1, with D unclear. CDR1 LGHNA and CDR2 YSLEER come from the germline V gene. This CDR3 region has 15 residues.

This clonotype showed up just a few times. The chain combines TRBV11-2 with TRBJ1-5; possible D gene TRBD1, 5 bases. This CDR3 comprises 15 residues. V lost 3 bases and J lost 5, with 14 bases in between. CDR1 and CDR2 from the germline V gene are SGHAT and FQNNGV. This CDR3 is CASSFDRNPDQPQHF. The CDR3 bases are TGTGCCAGCAGCTTCGACAGAAACCCCGATCAGCCCCAGCATTTT.

Concerning this clonotype itself: At one boundary the junction diverges from the germline segment, which might be a read error. The J gene is TRBJ2-1, the V gene TRBV11-2, with D perhaps matching TRBD1 or TRBD2 (5 bases each). The germline V gene has CDR1 SGHAT and CDR2 FQNNGV. The CDR3 is made up of 15 amino acids. Here the CDR3 reads CASSPLGTGSNEQLF. The CDR3 DNA sequence: TGCGCCAGCAGCCCCCTAGGGACGGGGAGCAATGAGCAGCTCTTC.

Judged by abundance, this clonotype is medium-sized. The CDR3 DNA is TGTGCCAGCAGCCAAGGCGCAGCTGGGGCCAACGTCCTGACTTTC. Amino acid sequence: CASSQGAAGANVLTF. V and J are TRBV14 and TRBJ2-6; D not certain. Deletions cut 1 base from V and 2 bases from J, with 6 bases between. CDR3 size: 15 residues. Per the germline V gene, CDR1 is SGHDN and CDR2 is FVKESK.

This clonotype was seen at least ten times. V is TRBV6-1 and J is TRBJ2-1; D is ambiguous. The germline V and J ends were trimmed by 7 bases and 7 bases, with 11 bases remaining between them. The CDR3 contains 12 residues. Germline loops: CDR1 MNHNS, CDR2 SASEGT. Here the CDR3 reads CASTSYVNEQFF. CDR3 DNA: TGTGCCAGCACATCATATGTAAATGAGCAGTTCTTC.

This clonotype appeared once. Its ends do not fully match the called genes, so a read error is possible. The chain joins TRBV11-2 to TRBJ2-1; maybe TRBD2 (5 bases). CDR3 size: 16 residues. Germline V gene data show CDR1 as SGHAT and CDR2 as FQNNGV. The CDR3 loop reads CASSVEGRGSYNEQFF. In DNA, the CDR3 is TGTGCCAGCAGCGTAGAAGGCCGGGGTTCCTACAATGAGCAGTTCTTT.

This clonotype showed up just once. The chain employs TRBV28 and TRBJ2-3; TRBD2 aligns across 14 bases. Germline V lookup: CDR1 MDHEN, CDR2 SYDVKM. CDR3 length: 18 amino acids. Germline trimming cut 2 bases from V and 4 bases from J; bases unmatched to any gene: 8. The CDR3 DNA reads TGTGCCAGCAGTTTACCGGGACTAGCGGGAGAAGGGGCAGATACGCAGTATTTT. It codes for CASSLPGLAGEGADTQYF.